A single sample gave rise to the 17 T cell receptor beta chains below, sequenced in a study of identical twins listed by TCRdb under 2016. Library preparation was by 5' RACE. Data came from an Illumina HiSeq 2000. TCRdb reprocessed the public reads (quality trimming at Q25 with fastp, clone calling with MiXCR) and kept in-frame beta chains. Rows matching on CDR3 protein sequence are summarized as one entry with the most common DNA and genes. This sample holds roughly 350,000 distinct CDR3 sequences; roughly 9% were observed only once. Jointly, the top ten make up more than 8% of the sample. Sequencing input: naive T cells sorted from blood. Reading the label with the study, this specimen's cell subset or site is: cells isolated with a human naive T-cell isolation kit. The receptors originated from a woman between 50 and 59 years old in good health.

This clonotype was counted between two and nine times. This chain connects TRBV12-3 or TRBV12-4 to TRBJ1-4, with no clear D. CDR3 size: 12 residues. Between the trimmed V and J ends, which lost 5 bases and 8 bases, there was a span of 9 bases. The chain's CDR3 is CASSPQTEKLFF. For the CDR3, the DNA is TGTGCCAGCAGTCCACAAACGGAAAAACTGTTTTTT.

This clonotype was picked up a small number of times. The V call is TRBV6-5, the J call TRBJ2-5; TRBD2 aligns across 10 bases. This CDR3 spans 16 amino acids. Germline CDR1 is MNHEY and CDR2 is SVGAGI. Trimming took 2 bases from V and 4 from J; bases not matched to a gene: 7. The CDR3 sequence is CASSYALLAGVETQYF. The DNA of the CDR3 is TGTGCCAGCAGTTACGCCCTGCTAGCGGGAGTAGAGACCCAGTACTTC.

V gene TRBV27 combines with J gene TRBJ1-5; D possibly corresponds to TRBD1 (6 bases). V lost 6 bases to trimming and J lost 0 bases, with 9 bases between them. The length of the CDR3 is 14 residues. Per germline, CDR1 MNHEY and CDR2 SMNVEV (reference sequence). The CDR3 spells CASRTGYSNQPQHF. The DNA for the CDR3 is TGTGCCAGCAGAACAGGGTATAGCAATCAGCCCCAGCATTTT.

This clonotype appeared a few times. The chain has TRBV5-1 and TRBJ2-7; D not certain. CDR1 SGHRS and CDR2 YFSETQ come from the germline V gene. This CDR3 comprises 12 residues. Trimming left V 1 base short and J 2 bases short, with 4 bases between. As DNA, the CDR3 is TGCGCCAGCAGCTTGTATCCCTACGAGCAGTACTTC. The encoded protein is CASSLYPYEQYF.

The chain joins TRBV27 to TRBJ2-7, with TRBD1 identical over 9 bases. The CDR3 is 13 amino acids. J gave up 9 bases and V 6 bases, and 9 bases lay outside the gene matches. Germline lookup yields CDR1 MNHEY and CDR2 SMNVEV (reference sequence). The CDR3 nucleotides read TGTGCCAGCAGCGGACAGGGGCTTAATGGGCAGTACTTC. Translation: CASSGQGLNGQYF.

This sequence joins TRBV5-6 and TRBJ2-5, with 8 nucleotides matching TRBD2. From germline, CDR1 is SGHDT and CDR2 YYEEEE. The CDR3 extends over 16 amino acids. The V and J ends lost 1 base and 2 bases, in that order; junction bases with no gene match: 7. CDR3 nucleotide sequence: TGTGCCAGCAGCTTGTATGCTAGCGGGTTACAAGAGACCCAGTACTTC. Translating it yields CASSLYASGLQETQYF.

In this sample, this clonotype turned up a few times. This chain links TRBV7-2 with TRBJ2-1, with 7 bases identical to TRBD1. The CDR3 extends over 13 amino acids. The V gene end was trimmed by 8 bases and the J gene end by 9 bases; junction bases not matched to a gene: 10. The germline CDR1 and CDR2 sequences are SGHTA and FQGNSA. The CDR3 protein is CASPGQGDGEQFF. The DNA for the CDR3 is TGTGCCAGCCCAGGCCAGGGGGACGGTGAGCAGTTCTTC.

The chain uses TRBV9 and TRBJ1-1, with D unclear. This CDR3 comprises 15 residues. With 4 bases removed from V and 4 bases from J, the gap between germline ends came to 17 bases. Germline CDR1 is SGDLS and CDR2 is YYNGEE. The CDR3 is CASSPRIREGTEAFF. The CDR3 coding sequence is TGTGCCAGCAGCCCCCGTATTCGGGAGGGCACTGAAGCTTTCTTT. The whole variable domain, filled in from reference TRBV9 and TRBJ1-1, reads DSGVTQTPKHLITATGQRVTLRCSPRSGDLSVYWYQQSLDQGLQFLIQYYNGEERAKGNILERFSAQQFPDLHSELNLSSLELGDSALYFCASSPRIREGTEAFFGQGTRLTVV.

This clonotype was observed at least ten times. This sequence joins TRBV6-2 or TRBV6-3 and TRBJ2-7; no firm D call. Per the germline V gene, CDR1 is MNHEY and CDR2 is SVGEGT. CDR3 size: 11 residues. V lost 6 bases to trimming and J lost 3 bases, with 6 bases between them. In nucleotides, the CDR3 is TGTGCCAGCAGCAATTACTACGAGCAGTACGTC. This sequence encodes CASSNYYEQYV.

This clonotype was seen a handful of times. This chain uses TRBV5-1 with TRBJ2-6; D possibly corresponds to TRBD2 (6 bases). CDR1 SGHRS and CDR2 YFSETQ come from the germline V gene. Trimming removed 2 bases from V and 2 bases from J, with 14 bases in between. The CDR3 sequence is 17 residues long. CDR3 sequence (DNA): TGCGCCAGCAGCTTCGGAGGGGAAGTAACTGGGGCCAACGTCCTGACTTTC. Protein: CASSFGGEVTGANVLTF. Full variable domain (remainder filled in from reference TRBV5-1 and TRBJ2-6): KAGVTQTPRYLIKTRGQQVTLSCSPISGHRSVSWYQQTPGQGLQFLFEYFSETQRNKGNFPGRFSGRQFSNSRSEMNVSTLELGDSALYLCASSFGGEVTGANVLTFGAGSRLTVL.

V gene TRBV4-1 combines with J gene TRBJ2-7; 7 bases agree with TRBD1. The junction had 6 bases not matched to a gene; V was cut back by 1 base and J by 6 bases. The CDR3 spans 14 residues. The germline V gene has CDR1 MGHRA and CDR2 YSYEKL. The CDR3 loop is CASSQVGQRGEQYF. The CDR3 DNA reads TGCGCCAGCAGCCAAGTGGGACAGAGAGGCGAGCAGTACTTC.

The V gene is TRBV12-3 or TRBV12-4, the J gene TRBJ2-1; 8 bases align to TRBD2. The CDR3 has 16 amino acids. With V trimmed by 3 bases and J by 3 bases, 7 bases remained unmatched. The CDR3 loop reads CASSFGAGGLYNEQFF. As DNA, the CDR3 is TGTGCCAGCAGTTTCGGCGCGGGAGGTCTCTACAATGAGCAGTTCTTC.

The CDR3 here is CASSAFGLASDTQYF. In nucleotides, the CDR3 is TGTGCCAGCAGTGCTTTTGGGCTAGCATCCGATACGCAGTATTTT. This sequence joins TRBV2 and TRBJ2-3; a weak D match, TRBD2 (5 bases). CDR3 size: 15 residues. CDR1 is SNHLY, CDR2 FYNNEI, per germline. Trimming removed 4 bases at V and 6 bases at J, with 17 bases between.

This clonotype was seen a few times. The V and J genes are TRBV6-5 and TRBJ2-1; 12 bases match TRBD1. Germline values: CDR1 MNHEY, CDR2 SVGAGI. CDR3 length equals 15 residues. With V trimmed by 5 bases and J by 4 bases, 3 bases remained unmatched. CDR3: CASSQGQGAYNEQFF. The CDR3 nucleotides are TGTGCCAGCAGTCAGGGACAGGGGGCATACAATGAGCAGTTCTTC.

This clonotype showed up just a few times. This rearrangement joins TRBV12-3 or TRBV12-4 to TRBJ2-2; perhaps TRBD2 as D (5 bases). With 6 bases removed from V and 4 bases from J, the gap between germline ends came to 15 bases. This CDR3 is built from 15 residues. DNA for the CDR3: TGTGCCAGCAGAAAAGAATTAGCGCCCACCGGGGAGCTGTTTTTT. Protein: CASRKELAPTGELFF.

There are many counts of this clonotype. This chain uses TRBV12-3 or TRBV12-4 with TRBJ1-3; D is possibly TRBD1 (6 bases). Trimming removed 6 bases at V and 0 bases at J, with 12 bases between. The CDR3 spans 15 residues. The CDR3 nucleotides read TGTGCCAGCAGCAACGGACAGTTCTCTGGAAACACCATATATTTT. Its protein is CASSNGQFSGNTIYF.

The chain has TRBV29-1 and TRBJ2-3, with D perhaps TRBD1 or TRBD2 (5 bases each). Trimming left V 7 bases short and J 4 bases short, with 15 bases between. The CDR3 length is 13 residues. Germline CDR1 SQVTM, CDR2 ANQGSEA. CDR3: CSAGGGTPDTQYF. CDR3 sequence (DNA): TGCAGCGCTGGTGGGGGAACCCCAGATACGCAGTATTTT.